Each of the 25 T cell receptor beta chains below was sequenced from the same sample in a study of spatial heterogeneity in lung cancer. Time point described: sample taken at primary tumor resection. A single record per CDR3 protein comes from TCRdb applying MiXCR to the 5' RACE reads. Among 20,000 to 25,000 distinct CDR3 sequences, approximately 4.6% were seen once, and the ten largest hold 6.5% to 8.5%. Specimen: PBMCs, collected at surgery. These receptors were obtained from a male donor with early-stage non-small cell lung cancer.

The table lists this clonotype with many counts. The V gene is TRBV3-1, the J gene TRBJ2-7; TRBD1 matches 10 bases. The CDR3 contains 17 residues. Germline loops: CDR1 LGHDT, CDR2 YNNKEL (reference sequence). Trimming removed 2 bases from V and 4 bases from J; junction bases left unmatched: 11. The CDR3 protein is CASSQFQRPGQGYEQYF. The DNA of the CDR3 is TGTGCCAGCAGCCAATTCCAGCGCCCGGGACAGGGGTACGAGCAGTACTTC.

In its sample, this clonotype was seen many times. This sequence joins TRBV20-1 and TRBJ2-3; D ambiguous. This CDR3 has 11 residues. Germline CDR1 is DFQATT and CDR2 is SNEGSKA (reference sequence). Trimming cost V 3 bases and J 4 bases, with 5 bases left between them. The CDR3: CSASRPDTQYF. The DNA of the CDR3 is TGCAGTGCTAGTAGACCAGATACGCAGTATTTT.

This clonotype was seen repeatedly, ten times or more. The chain recombines TRBV7-9 with TRBJ1-3, with no clear D. The CDR3 is 16 amino acids. Looked up from germline, CDR1 is SEHNR and CDR2 is FQNEAQ (reference sequence). The V gene lost 5 bases and the J gene lost 0 bases, with 14 bases spanning the gap. The CDR3 sequence: CASSLGGPVSGNTIYF. In DNA, the CDR3 is TGTGCCAGCAGCCTGGGTGGTCCAGTCTCTGGAAACACCATATATTTT.

This clonotype was observed at least ten times. The V gene is TRBV5-1, the J gene TRBJ2-7; D is perhaps TRBD1 (6 bases). This CDR3 is 13 amino acids long. Trimming took off 0 bases at V and 5 bases at J, with 9 bases between the two ends. Germline values: CDR1 SGHRS, CDR2 YFSETQ. CDR3 protein: CASSLAAGDEQYF. The CDR3 nucleotides are TGCGCCAGCAGCTTGGCCGCAGGGGACGAGCAGTACTTC. Based on the CDR3 plus reference TRBV5-1 and TRBJ2-7, the full variable domain is KAGVTQTPRYLIKTRGQQVTLSCSPISGHRSVSWYQQTPGQGLQFLFEYFSETQRNKGNFPGRFSGRQFSNSRSEMNVSTLELGDSALYLCASSLAAGDEQYFGPGTRLTVT.

This clonotype was counted many times. This chain links TRBV19 with TRBJ1-5; 12 bases agree with TRBD1. With V trimmed by 5 bases and J by 2 bases, 7 bases remained unmatched. This CDR3 spans 17 amino acids. Germline values: CDR1 LNHDA, CDR2 SQIVND (reference sequence). CDR3 sequence: CASSGGQGAIGNQPQHF. The CDR3, as DNA: TGTGCCAGTAGTGGGGGACAGGGGGCGATCGGCAATCAGCCCCAGCATTTT. Full variable domain (remainder filled in from reference TRBV19 and TRBJ1-5): DGGITQSPKYLFRKEGQNVTLSCEQNLNHDAMYWYRQDPGQGLRLIYYSQIVNDFQKGDIAEGYSVSREKKESFPLTVTSAQKNPTAFYLCASSGGQGAIGNQPQHFGDGTRLSIL.

Ten or more counts support this clonotype. The chain couples TRBV7-2 to TRBJ2-5; D unresolved. The CDR3 loop spans 14 amino acids. The V end was cut by 1 base, the J end by 3 bases, with 9 bases between. The germline V gene encodes CDR1 SGHTA and CDR2 FQGNSA. CDR3 protein: CASSLVGLKETQYF. Written as DNA, the CDR3 is TGTGCCAGCAGCTTAGTGGGTCTCAAAGAGACCCAGTACTTC.

This clonotype was found many times. CDR3 DNA sequence: TGTGCCAGCAGCTACCCTGACCCCGCTAACCAAGAGACCCAGTACTTC. It yields the protein CASSYPDPANQETQYF. The chain has TRBV11-2 and TRBJ2-5; D gene uncertain. CDR3 length equals 16 residues. Germline V gives CDR1 SGHAT, CDR2 FQNNGV. V was cut by 4 bases and J by 0 bases, with 15 bases left in between. Filled out from reference TRBV11-2 and TRBJ2-5, the complete variable domain reads EAGVAQSPRYKIIEKRQSVAFWCNPISGHATLYWYQQILGQGPKLLIQFQNNGVVDDSQLPKDRFSAERLKGVDSTLKIQPAKLEDSAVYLCASSYPDPANQETQYFGPGTRLLVL.

Many counts were recorded for this clonotype. The chain combines TRBV5-4 with TRBJ2-5, with 10 bases aligning to TRBD2. This CDR3 has 14 amino acids. Trimming at V came to 4 bases and at J to 3 bases, leaving 3 bases not matched to a gene. CDR1 is SGHNT, CDR2 YYREEE, per germline (reference sequence). The CDR3 sequence: CASSITSGEETQYF. The CDR3 region has the DNA TGTGCCAGCAGCATTACTAGCGGGGAAGAGACCCAGTACTTC.

Ten or more counts support this clonotype. The CDR3 region is CSATGVVDQPQHF. CDR3 coding DNA: TGCAGTGCTACAGGGGTAGTGGATCAGCCCCAGCATTTT. V and J are TRBV20-1 and TRBJ1-5; tentatively, D is TRBD1 (6 bases). CDR3 length: 13 residues. Germline V gene lookup returns CDR1 DFQATT and CDR2 SNEGSKA (reference sequence). The germline V and J ends were trimmed by 4 bases and 5 bases, with 12 bases remaining between them.

In this sample, this clonotype turned up many times. The gene calls are TRBV27 and TRBJ1-6; no reliable D call. The germline gives CDR1 MNHEY, CDR2 SMNVEV (reference sequence). V was trimmed by 5 bases and J by 0 bases, leaving 11 bases between them. The CDR3 spans 16 residues. CDR3 nucleotides: TGTGCCAGCAGTCCTAAGGGCTTCTCCTATAATTCACCCCTCCACTTT. Translating it yields CASSPKGFSYNSPLHF.

This clonotype was counted ten times or more. CDR3 DNA sequence: TGCAGTGCTAGAGATGCATATGGTCTGGGTCGCTACGAGCAGTACTTC. Translation gives CSARDAYGLGRYEQYF. V gene TRBV20-1 combines with J gene TRBJ2-7; D is unresolved. The V end was cut by 0 bases, the J end by 3 bases, with 18 bases between. In germline, CDR1 is DFQATT, CDR2 SNEGSKA (reference sequence). This CDR3 has 16 residues.

This clonotype appeared many times. The chain combines TRBV7-9 with TRBJ1-1; D gene uncertain. CDR3 length: 14 amino acids. Germline-derived CDR1 and CDR2 are SEHNR and FQNEAQ (reference sequence). V gave up 4 bases and J gave up 1 base, with 10 bases separating them. The DNA of the CDR3 is TGTGCCAGCAGCTCTGGATGGGAGAACACTGAAGCTTTCTTT. Translated, it gives CASSSGWENTEAFF.

This clonotype was picked up many times. The genes are TRBV28 and TRBJ2-1, with D tentatively TRBD1 (5 bases). This CDR3 spans 12 amino acids. The germline CDR1 and CDR2 sequences are MDHEN and SYDVKM. The V end lost 10 bases, the J end lost 4 bases, and 11 bases lay between the germline ends. DNA of the CDR3: TGTGCCACCCAGACAGCATACAATGAGCAGTTCTTC. Protein product: CATQTAYNEQFF. The full variable domain, with the rest looked up from reference TRBV28 and TRBJ2-1, is DVKVTQSSRYLVKRTGEKVFLECVQDMDHENMFWYRQDPGLGLRLIYFSYDVKMKEKGDIPEGYSVSREKKERFSLILESASTNQTSMYLCATQTAYNEQFFGPGTRLTVL.

This clonotype was observed at least ten times. This chain links TRBV7-9 with TRBJ1-1; D uncertain. Trimming took 5 bases from V and 1 from J, leaving 8 bases between them. The CDR3 length is 13 residues. Looked up from germline, CDR1 is SEHNR and CDR2 is FQNEAQ (reference sequence). The CDR3 protein is CASSVTSNTEAFF. CDR3 sequence (DNA): TGTGCCAGCAGCGTGACATCGAACACTGAAGCTTTCTTT.

This clonotype is medium-sized within its sample. The chain joins TRBV11-2 to TRBJ2-1; D is perhaps TRBD1 (5 bases). The CDR3 spans 12 residues. Trimming pared 5 bases from V and 10 bases from J, leaving 12 bases between. Germline V CDR1 and CDR2: SGHAT, FQNNGV. The CDR3 sequence is CASSLSRAEQFF. In DNA, the CDR3 is TGTGCCAGCAGCCTTTCCAGGGCGGAGCAGTTCTTC.

There are many counts of this clonotype. This chain links TRBV20-1 with TRBJ2-3; D may be TRBD2 (6 bases). This CDR3 is 16 amino acids long. Per the germline V gene, CDR1 is DFQATT and CDR2 is SNEGSKA (reference sequence). V dropped 3 bases and J dropped 2 bases, with 18 bases sitting between them. The CDR3 sequence is CSASSIGEAFTDTQYF. The CDR3 DNA is TGCAGTGCTAGTAGTATTGGGGAGGCCTTCACAGATACGCAGTATTTT.

This clonotype ranks as medium-sized. This chain uses TRBV20-1 with TRBJ2-6, with no clear D. This CDR3 is built from 15 residues. The V and J ends lost 0 bases and 4 bases respectively, with 10 bases between them. Germline-derived CDR1 and CDR2 are DFQATT and SNEGSKA (reference sequence). Here the CDR3 reads CSAREGSAGANVLTF. For the CDR3, the DNA is TGCAGTGCTAGAGAGGGGTCGGCCGGGGCCAACGTCCTGACTTTC.

This clonotype was detected many times. V is TRBV11-2 and J is TRBJ2-1; D might be TRBD1 or TRBD2, each matching 5 bases. Per the germline V gene, CDR1 is SGHAT and CDR2 is FQNNGV. Trimming stripped 5 bases from V and 13 bases from J, with 15 bases between. CDR3 length equals 12 residues. CDR3 amino acids: CASSPGDPEQFF. Written as DNA, the CDR3 is TGTGCCAGCAGCCCTGGGGACCCGGAACAGTTCTTC. The full variable domain, completed using reference TRBV11-2 and TRBJ2-1, is EAGVAQSPRYKIIEKRQSVAFWCNPISGHATLYWYQQILGQGPKLLIQFQNNGVVDDSQLPKDRFSAERLKGVDSTLKIQPAKLEDSAVYLCASSPGDPEQFFGPGTRLTVL.

The sample holds many counts of this clonotype. The chain is built from TRBV12-3 or TRBV12-4 and TRBJ2-5, with 9 bases lining up with TRBD2. V lost 6 bases to trimming and J lost 0 bases; unmatched junction nucleotides: 11. This CDR3 has 17 residues. This chain's CDR3 is CASSPPSGALYQETQYF. For the CDR3, the DNA is TGTGCCAGCAGCCCCCCTAGCGGGGCCCTGTACCAAGAGACCCAGTACTTC.

This clonotype was picked up many times. V gene TRBV5-1 combines with J gene TRBJ2-1; TRBD1 matches at 8 bases. CDR1 and CDR2 from the germline V gene are SGHRS and YFSETQ. This CDR3 region has 14 residues. V gave up 4 bases and J gave up 6 bases; unmatched junction bases: 6. CDR3 nucleotide sequence: TGCGCCAGCAGCCATGGACAGGGTTCCAATGAGCAGTTCTTC. Translation gives CASSHGQGSNEQFF. Supplemented by reference TRBV5-1 and TRBJ2-1, the full variable domain reads KAGVTQTPRYLIKTRGQQVTLSCSPISGHRSVSWYQQTPGQGLQFLFEYFSETQRNKGNFPGRFSGRQFSNSRSEMNVSTLELGDSALYLCASSHGQGSNEQFFGPGTRLTVL.

This clonotype occurred many times. V gene TRBV5-1 combines with J gene TRBJ2-3, with D possibly matching TRBD2 (5 bases). V lost 2 bases to trimming and J lost 11 bases, with 12 bases between them. The V gene's germline CDR1 is SGHRS and CDR2 YFSETQ. The CDR3 consists of 12 residues. Here the CDR3 DNA reads TGCGCCAGCAGCTTCGACCGGGAAGGGCAGTATTTT. Translation: CASSFDREGQYF.

This clonotype rates as medium-sized. V gene TRBV12-3 or TRBV12-4 combines with J gene TRBJ1-2; D ambiguous. The V and J ends lost 5 bases and 0 bases respectively, with 10 bases between them. The CDR3 is made up of 14 amino acids. The CDR3 loop is CASSLQQPNYGYTF. The CDR3 coding sequence is TGTGCCAGCAGTCTACAACAACCTAACTATGGCTACACCTTC.

By share of the sample, this clonotype is medium-sized (0.01 to 0.1%). One end of the junction fails to match germline, which may point to a read error. J is TRBJ2-5 and V is TRBV7-7, with 7 bases fitting TRBD1. The V gene's germline CDR1 is SSHAT and CDR2 FNYEAQ (reference sequence). The length of the CDR3 is 14 residues. CDR3 region: CASSRSTGQETQYF. CDR3 DNA sequence: TGTGCTAGCAGCCGCTCGACAGGGCAAGAGACCCAGTACTTC.

The chain combines TRBV9 with TRBJ2-5; weak D call: TRBD2 (6 bases). The germline CDR1 and CDR2 sequences are SGDLS and YYNGEE. Deletions cut 0 bases from V and 2 bases from J, with 14 bases between. The CDR3 loop spans 16 amino acids. The CDR3 here is CASSVGTIGQQETQYF. The CDR3 DNA is TGTGCCAGCAGCGTAGGGACTATCGGGCAGCAAGAGACCCAGTACTTC.

This clonotype was seen many times. The chain recombines TRBV5-4 with TRBJ1-1; 8 bases agree with TRBD1. Looked up from germline, CDR1 is SGHNT and CDR2 is YYREEE (reference sequence). The CDR3 extends over 14 amino acids. With V trimmed by 4 bases and J by 6 bases, 8 bases remained unmatched. The CDR3 is CASSPRWTGSEAFF. In DNA form, the CDR3 reads TGTGCCAGCAGCCCCAGATGGACAGGGTCTGAAGCTTTCTTT.